The rows below give T cell receptor beta chains drawn from one sample of a study of control samples from healthy donors and cancer patients. Sequencing was performed with immunoSEQ multiplex PCR; in TCRdb, only in-frame clones are kept and a portion is missing. The table lists about 180,000 clones, more than 80% of them singletons. The sample was blood. The receptors derive from a man aged 25 to 40 in good health. The CDR3 runs from the conserved cysteine through the conserved F or W. A D gene is named only where the DNA matches it firmly. Some rows have no size entry. The others give once, few or many, or a class for an expanded clone.

DNA: TGTGCCAGCAGCTTTGAGGGGATGAGCGGCTACACCTTC; CDR3: CASSFEGMSGYTF; J: TRBJ1-2; D: NA; size: few; V: TRBV7-9
DNA: TGTGCCAGTAGTATAGGTGCCAGGAACTATGGCTACACCTTC; CDR3: CASSIGARNYGYTF; J: TRBJ1-2; D: NA; size: NA; V: TRBV19
DNA: TGTGCCAGCAGCTTAGCACGGACGGGACAAGAGACCCAGTACTTC; CDR3: CASSLARTGQETQYF; J: TRBJ2-5; D: NA; size: NA; V: TRBV7-2
DNA: TGTGCCAGCAGCTTACTGGGCCCCCAGGAGACCCAGTACTTC; CDR3: CASSLLGPQETQYF; J: TRBJ2-5; D: NA; size: NA; V: TRBV11-2
DNA: TGTGCCAGCAGACCCACTGGAGATACGCAGTATTTT; CDR3: CASRPTGDTQYF; J: TRBJ2-3; D: NA; size: few; V: TRBV6-5
DNA: TGCGCCAGCAGCCCAGGTGGACTGAACACTGAAGCTTTCTTT; CDR3: CASSPGGLNTEAFF; J: TRBJ1-1; D: NA; size: NA; V: TRBV10-2
DNA: TGTGCCAGCAGCTTAACAACCAGCGGGGGAACCTACGAGCAGTACTTC; CDR3: CASSLTTSGGTYEQYF; J: TRBJ2-7; D: TRBD2; size: NA; V: TRBV7-8
DNA: TGTGCCAGTAGGATCCCGGGACAGGGGGCAAGGACTGAAGCTTTCTTT; CDR3: CASRIPGQGARTEAFF; J: TRBJ1-1; D: TRBD1; size: NA; V: TRBV19
DNA: TGTGCCAGCAGTCCGAGAAAGGACAATGAGCAGTTCTTC; CDR3: CASSPRKDNEQFF; J: TRBJ2-1; D: NA; size: NA; V: TRBV12-3/TRBV12-4
DNA: TGCGCCAGCAGCTTAACAGGGCAGAATGAAAAACTGTTTTTT; CDR3: CASSLTGQNEKLFF; J: TRBJ1-4; D: NA; size: once; V: TRBV5-1
DNA: TGTGCCAGTATGGGGACAGGGTATGGCTACACCTTC; CDR3: CASMGTGYGYTF; J: TRBJ1-2; D: TRBD1; size: NA; V: TRBV28
DNA: TGTGCCAGCAGCCGGGGACTGAACACTGAAGCTTTCTTT; CDR3: CASSRGLNTEAFF; J: TRBJ1-1; D: NA; size: NA; V: TRBV6-5
DNA: TGTGCCAGTAGCGCCCCCGGGACAGGCACCCTTCAACAGCCCCAGCATTTT; CDR3: CASSAPGTGTLQQPQHF; J: TRBJ1-5; D: TRBD1; size: NA; V: TRBV19
DNA: TGTGCCAGCAGTTTATCGGTAGGGGGAGAGACCCAGTACTTC; CDR3: CASSLSVGGETQYF; J: TRBJ2-5; D: NA; size: few; V: TRBV27
DNA: TGTGCCAGTAGTTGGAGGATTGGGGATACGCAGTATTTT; CDR3: CASSWRIGDTQYF; J: TRBJ2-3; D: NA; size: once; V: TRBV19
DNA: TGTGCCAGCAGCATACCGGGACAGAATGACGAGCAGTACTTC; CDR3: CASSIPGQNDEQYF; J: TRBJ2-7; D: TRBD1; size: NA; V: TRBV5-6
DNA: TGTGCCAGCAGCGAATTCCTGGGACCGACCTATGGCTACACCTTC; CDR3: CASSEFLGPTYGYTF; J: TRBJ1-2; D: NA; size: NA; V: TRBV9
DNA: TGTGCCAGCAGCACCTGGACAGGCTCTGGGGCCAACGTCCTGACTTTC; CDR3: CASSTWTGSGANVLTF; J: TRBJ2-6; D: TRBD1; size: NA; V: TRBV5-4
DNA: TGTGCCACCAGCACAGACGGCTACGAGCAGTACTTC; CDR3: CATSTDGYEQYF; J: TRBJ2-7; D: NA; size: NA; V: TRBV15
DNA: TGCGCCAGCAGGAATGGACCGGGACAGGGGGAGAGAGGCTACACCTTC; CDR3: CASRNGPGQGERGYTF; J: TRBJ1-2; D: TRBD1; size: NA; V: TRBV10-2
DNA: TGTGCCAGCAGCCAGGGACAGCGAAGTAATTCACCCCTCCACTTT; CDR3: CASSQGQRSNSPLHF; J: TRBJ1-6; D: TRBD1; size: NA; V: TRBV7-9
DNA: TGCGCCAGCAGCCAAGTTGACGAGCAGTTCTTC; CDR3: CASSQVDEQFF; J: TRBJ2-1; D: NA; size: NA; V: TRBV4-1
DNA: TGTGCCAGTAGTCCCAGGGTACGCCACGAGCAGTACTTC; CDR3: CASSPRVRHEQYF; J: TRBJ2-7; D: NA; size: NA; V: TRBV19
DNA: TGTGCCAGCAGGTCCCCCAGGGGGCGCCACAACGAGCAGTACTTC; CDR3: CASRSPRGRHNEQYF; J: TRBJ2-7; D: TRBD1; size: NA; V: TRBV7-8
DNA: TGTGCCAGTGCCGACAGGTCAACTAATGAAAAACTGTTTTTT; CDR3: CASADRSTNEKLFF; J: TRBJ1-4; D: NA; size: NA; V: TRBV19
DNA: TGTGCCAGCAGCGCACCTACAGGTGGGGAGCTGTTTTTT; CDR3: CASSAPTGGELFF; J: TRBJ2-2; D: NA; size: NA; V: TRBV7-9
DNA: TGTGCCAGTAGTCGGAGGGGGTACACTGAAGCTTTCTTT; CDR3: CASSRRGYTEAFF; J: TRBJ1-1; D: NA; size: NA; V: TRBV19
DNA: TGTGCCAGCAGTGTTCCGGGGGGCGATTATGGCTACACCTTC; CDR3: CASSVPGGDYGYTF; J: TRBJ1-2; D: NA; size: NA; V: TRBV5-4
DNA: TGTGCCAGCAGCACCACAGAGACCCAGTACTTC; CDR3: CASSTTETQYF; J: TRBJ2-5; D: NA; size: NA; V: TRBV28
DNA: TGTGCCAGCAGCGTAGTCCTAGCGGGAGTTGGCACAGATACGCAGTATTTT; CDR3: CASSVVLAGVGTDTQYF; J: TRBJ2-3; D: TRBD2; size: NA; V: TRBV28
DNA: TGTGCCACCAGCAGAGGCGGGCAAATGAACACTGAAGCTTTCTTT; CDR3: CATSRGGQMNTEAFF; J: TRBJ1-1; D: NA; size: NA; V: TRBV15
DNA: TGTGCCAGCTCACCCGAAGGGCCGGGGAACACTGAAGCTTTCTTT; CDR3: CASSPEGPGNTEAFF; J: TRBJ1-1; D: NA; size: NA; V: TRBV18
DNA: TGTGCCAGCAGCTTAGGAGGGTCCGGGGGAAACATTCAGTACTTC; CDR3: CASSLGGSGGNIQYF; J: TRBJ2-4; D: NA; size: NA; V: TRBV13
DNA: TGTGCCAGCAGCATGGACAGCCAGTACGAGCAGTACTTC; CDR3: CASSMDSQYEQYF; J: TRBJ2-7; D: NA; size: NA; V: TRBV7-2
DNA: TGTGCCAGTAGTTCGGGACAGGGTCGTATAGAAAAACTGTTTTTT; CDR3: CASSSGQGRIEKLFF; J: TRBJ1-4; D: TRBD1; size: NA; V: TRBV19
DNA: TGTGCCAGCAGCTTAGGAGGAGGGGGCGCCCAGCCCCAGCATTTT; CDR3: CASSLGGGGAQPQHF; J: TRBJ1-5; D: TRBD1; size: NA; V: TRBV11-2
DNA: TGTGCCAGCAGCTTCGGACAGGGGGAGCAGTTCTTC; CDR3: CASSFGQGEQFF; J: TRBJ2-1; D: TRBD1; size: NA; V: TRBV5-4
DNA: TGCAGTGCTATGAGGGGCAATGAGCAGTTCTTC; CDR3: CSAMRGNEQFF; J: TRBJ2-1; D: NA; size: NA; V: TRBV20-1
DNA: TGTGCCAGCAGTTTATCGGGCAGGGGGAGGGATACGCAGTATTTT; CDR3: CASSLSGRGRDTQYF; J: TRBJ2-3; D: NA; size: NA; V: TRBV27
DNA: TGTGCCTGGGCTAAAGATACCCCGGGAGGTACGCAGTATTTT; CDR3: CAWAKDTPGGTQYF; J: TRBJ2-3; D: TRBD2; size: NA; V: TRBV30
DNA: TGTGCCAGCAGCCAAACAGGGTACGGCTATGGCTACACCTTC; CDR3: CASSQTGYGYGYTF; J: TRBJ1-2; D: NA; size: once; V: TRBV14
DNA: TGTGCCAGCAGCCAAGGACAGTTTATGAACACTGAAGCTTTCTTT; CDR3: CASSQGQFMNTEAFF; J: TRBJ1-1; D: NA; size: NA; V: TRBV3-1/TRBV3-2
DNA: TGCGCCAGCAGCTTGGAACTAGCGGCACCTGGCACAGATACGCAGTATTTT; CDR3: CASSLELAAPGTDTQYF; J: TRBJ2-3; D: TRBD2; size: NA; V: TRBV5-1
DNA: TGTGCCAGTAGTACTCTGGACAGGGCCTATGGCTACACCTTC; CDR3: CASSTLDRAYGYTF; J: TRBJ1-2; D: TRBD1; size: NA; V: TRBV19
DNA: TGTGCCACCAGTCAAAAGACAGGGCTACCCACTGAAGCTTTCTTT; CDR3: CATSQKTGLPTEAFF; J: TRBJ1-1; D: TRBD1; size: NA; V: TRBV24-1
DNA: TGTGCCTGGAGTGTAAATATGGGTGGGGGGACTGAAGCTTTCTTT; CDR3: CAWSVNMGGGTEAFF; J: TRBJ1-1; D: NA; size: NA; V: TRBV30
DNA: TGTGCCAGCAGTTACTCGGACGGCGTCAATCAGCCCCAGCATTTT; CDR3: CASSYSDGVNQPQHF; J: TRBJ1-5; D: NA; size: NA; V: TRBV6-5
DNA: TGTGCCTGGAGTGTACGAAGGACAGGGGGCAGCGGCTACACCTTC; CDR3: CAWSVRRTGGSGYTF; J: TRBJ1-2; D: TRBD1; size: NA; V: TRBV30
DNA: TGCAGCGTAAGGCGTGAAAAACTGTTTTTT; CDR3: CSVRREKLFF; J: TRBJ1-4; D: NA; size: NA; V: TRBV20-1
DNA: TGTGCCACCAGCAGAAGCCCCGGGGGAGGGGGCATAGAGACCCAGTACTTC; CDR3: CATSRSPGGGGIETQYF; J: TRBJ2-5; D: NA; size: once; V: TRBV15
DNA: TGTGCCAGCAGTTCCCCGGGCTTCCAAGGGGCTGAAGCTTTCTTT; CDR3: CASSSPGFQGAEAFF; J: TRBJ1-1; D: NA; size: NA; V: TRBV28